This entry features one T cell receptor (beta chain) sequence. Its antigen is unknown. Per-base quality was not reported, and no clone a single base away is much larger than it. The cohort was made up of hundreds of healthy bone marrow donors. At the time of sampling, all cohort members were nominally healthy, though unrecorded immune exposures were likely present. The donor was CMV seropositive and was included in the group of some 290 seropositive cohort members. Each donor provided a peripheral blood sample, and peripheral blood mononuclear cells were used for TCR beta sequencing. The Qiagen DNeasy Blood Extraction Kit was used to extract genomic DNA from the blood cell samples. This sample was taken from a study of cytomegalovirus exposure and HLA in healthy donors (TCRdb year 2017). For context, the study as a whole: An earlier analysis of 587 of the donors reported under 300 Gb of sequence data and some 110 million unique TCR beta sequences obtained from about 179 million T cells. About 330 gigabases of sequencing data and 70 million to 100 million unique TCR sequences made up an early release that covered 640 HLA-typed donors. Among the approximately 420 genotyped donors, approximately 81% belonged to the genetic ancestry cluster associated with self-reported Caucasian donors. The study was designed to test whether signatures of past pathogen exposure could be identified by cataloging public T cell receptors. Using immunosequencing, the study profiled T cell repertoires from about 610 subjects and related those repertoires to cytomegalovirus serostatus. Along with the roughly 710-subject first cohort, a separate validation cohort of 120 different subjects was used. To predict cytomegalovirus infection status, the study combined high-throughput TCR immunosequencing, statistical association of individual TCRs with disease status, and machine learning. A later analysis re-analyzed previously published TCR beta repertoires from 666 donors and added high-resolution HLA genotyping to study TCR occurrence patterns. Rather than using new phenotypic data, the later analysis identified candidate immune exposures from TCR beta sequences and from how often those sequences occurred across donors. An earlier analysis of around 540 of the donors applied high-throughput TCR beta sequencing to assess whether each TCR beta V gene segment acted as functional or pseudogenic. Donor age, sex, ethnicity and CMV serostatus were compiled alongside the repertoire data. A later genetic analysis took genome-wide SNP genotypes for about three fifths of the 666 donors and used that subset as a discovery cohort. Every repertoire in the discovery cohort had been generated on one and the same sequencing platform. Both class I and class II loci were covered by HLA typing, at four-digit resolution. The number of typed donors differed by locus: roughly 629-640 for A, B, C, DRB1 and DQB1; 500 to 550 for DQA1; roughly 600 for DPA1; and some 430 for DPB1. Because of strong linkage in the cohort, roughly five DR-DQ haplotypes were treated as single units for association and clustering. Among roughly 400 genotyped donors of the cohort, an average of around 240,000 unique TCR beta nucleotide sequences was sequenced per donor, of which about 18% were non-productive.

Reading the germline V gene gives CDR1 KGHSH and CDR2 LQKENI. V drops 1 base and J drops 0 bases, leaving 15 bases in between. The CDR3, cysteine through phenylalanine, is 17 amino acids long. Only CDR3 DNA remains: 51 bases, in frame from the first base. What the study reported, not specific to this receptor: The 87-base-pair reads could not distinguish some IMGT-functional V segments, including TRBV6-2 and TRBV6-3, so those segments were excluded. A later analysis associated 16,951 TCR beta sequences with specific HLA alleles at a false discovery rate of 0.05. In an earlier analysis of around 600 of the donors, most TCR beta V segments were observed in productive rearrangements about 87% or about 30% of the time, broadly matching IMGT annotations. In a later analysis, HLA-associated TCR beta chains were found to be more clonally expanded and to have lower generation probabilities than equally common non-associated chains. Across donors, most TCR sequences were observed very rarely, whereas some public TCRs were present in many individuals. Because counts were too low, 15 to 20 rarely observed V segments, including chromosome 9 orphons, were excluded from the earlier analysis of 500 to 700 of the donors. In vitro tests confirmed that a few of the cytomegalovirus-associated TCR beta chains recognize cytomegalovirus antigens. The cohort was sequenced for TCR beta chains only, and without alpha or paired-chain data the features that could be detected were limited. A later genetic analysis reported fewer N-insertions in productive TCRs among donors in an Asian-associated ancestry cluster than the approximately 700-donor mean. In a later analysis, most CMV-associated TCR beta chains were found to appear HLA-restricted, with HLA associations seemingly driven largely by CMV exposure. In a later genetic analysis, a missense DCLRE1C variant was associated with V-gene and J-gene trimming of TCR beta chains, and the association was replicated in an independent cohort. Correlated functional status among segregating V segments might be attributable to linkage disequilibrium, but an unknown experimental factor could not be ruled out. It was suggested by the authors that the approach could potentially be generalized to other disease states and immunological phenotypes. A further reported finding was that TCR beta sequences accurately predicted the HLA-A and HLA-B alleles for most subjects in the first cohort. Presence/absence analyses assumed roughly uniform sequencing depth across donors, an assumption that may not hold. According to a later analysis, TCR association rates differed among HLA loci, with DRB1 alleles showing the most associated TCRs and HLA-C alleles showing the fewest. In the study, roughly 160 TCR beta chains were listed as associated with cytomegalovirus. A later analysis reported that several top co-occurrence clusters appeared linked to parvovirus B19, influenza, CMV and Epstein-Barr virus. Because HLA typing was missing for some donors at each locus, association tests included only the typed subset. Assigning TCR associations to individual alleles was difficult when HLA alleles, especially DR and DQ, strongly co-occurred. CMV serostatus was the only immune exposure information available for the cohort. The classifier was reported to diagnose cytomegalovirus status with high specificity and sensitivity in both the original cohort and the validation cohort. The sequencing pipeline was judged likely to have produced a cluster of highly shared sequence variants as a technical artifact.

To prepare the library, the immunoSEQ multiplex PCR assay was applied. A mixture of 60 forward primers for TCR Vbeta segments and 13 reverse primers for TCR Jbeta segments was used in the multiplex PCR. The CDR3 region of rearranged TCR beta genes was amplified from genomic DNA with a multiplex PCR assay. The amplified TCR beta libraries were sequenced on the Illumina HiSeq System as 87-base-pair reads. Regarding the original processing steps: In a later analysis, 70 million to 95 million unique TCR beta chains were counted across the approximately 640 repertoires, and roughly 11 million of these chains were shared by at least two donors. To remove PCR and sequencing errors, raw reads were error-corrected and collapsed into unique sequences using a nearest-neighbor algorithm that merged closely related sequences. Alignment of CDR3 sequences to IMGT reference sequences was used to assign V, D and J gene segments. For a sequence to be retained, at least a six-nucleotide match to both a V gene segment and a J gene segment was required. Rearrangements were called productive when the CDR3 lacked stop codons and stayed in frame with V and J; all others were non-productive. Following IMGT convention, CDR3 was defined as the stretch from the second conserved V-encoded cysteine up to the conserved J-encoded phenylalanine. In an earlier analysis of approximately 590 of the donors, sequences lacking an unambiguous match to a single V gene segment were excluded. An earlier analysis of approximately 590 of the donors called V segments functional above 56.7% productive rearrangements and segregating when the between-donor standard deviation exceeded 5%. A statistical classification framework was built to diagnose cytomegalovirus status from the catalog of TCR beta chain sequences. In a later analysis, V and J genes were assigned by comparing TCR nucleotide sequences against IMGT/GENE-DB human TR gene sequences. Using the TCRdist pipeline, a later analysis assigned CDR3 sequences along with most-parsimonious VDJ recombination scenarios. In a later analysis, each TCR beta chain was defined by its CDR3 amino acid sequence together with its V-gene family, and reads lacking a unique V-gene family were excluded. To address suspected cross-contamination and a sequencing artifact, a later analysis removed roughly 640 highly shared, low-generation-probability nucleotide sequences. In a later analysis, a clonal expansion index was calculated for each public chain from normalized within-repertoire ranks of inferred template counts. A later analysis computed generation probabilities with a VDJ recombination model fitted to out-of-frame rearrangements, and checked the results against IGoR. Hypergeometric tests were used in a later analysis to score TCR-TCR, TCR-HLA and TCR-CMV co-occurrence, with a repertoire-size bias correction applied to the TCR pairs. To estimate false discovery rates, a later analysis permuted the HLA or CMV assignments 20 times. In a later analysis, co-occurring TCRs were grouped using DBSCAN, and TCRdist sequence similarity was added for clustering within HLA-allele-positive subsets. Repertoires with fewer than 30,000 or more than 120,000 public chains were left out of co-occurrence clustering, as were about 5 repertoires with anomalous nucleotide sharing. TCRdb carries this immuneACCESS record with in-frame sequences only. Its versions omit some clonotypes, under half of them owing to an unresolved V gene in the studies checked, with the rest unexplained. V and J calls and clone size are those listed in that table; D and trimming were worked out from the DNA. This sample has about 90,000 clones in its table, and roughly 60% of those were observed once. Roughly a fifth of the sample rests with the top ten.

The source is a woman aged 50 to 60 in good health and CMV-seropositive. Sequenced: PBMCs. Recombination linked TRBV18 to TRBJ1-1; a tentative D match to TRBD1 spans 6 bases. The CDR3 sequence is CASSPLSPGQMNTEAFF. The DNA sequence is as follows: TGTGCCAGCTCACCACTGTCCCCCGGACAGATGAACACTGAAGCTTTCTTT.